This entry lists 2 T cell receptor beta chains sequenced from one sample in a study of blood T cell repertoires in COVID-19. Profiling relied on immunoSEQ multiplex PCR, and the TCRdb table lists in-frame clones only, not all of them. The data contain around 130,000 clones, 70% to 90% of them singletons. The sample consisted of peripheral blood. Receptors originate from a man between 70 and 80 years old with active COVID-19.

DNA for the CDR3: TGTGCCAGCAGCCAAGGAGTTGGGGGGGAGACCCAGTACTTC. Protein: CASSQGVGGETQYF. The J gene is TRBJ2-5, the V gene TRBV3-1 (or the pseudogene TRBV3-2); weak D call: TRBD2 (6 bases). CDR1 is LGHDT and CDR2 is YNNKEL in the germline V gene (reference sequence). The CDR3 covers 14 residues. Trimming took off 1 base at V and 5 bases at J, with 11 bases between the two ends.

The chain carries TRBV9 and TRBJ1-4, with TRBD1 matching 10 bases. Trimming took 3 bases from V and 8 from J; bases not matched to a gene: 4. CDR3 length: 14 residues. CDR1 is SGDLS and CDR2 is YYNGEE in the germline V gene. CDR3 in amino acids: CASSAGQGGEKLFF. For the CDR3, the DNA is TGTGCCAGCAGCGCCGGACAGGGGGGAGAAAAACTGTTTTTT.